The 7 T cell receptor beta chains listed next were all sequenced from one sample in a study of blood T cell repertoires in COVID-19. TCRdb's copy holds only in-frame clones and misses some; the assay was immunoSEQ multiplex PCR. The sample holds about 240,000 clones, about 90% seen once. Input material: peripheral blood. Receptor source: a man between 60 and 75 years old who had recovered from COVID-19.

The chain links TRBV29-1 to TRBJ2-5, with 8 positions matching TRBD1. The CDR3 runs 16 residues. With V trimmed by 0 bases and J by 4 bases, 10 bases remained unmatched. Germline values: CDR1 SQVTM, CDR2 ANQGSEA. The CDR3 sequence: CSVEDLYRGYAETQYF. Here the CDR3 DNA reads TGCAGCGTTGAAGATCTTTACAGGGGGTACGCAGAGACCCAGTACTTC.

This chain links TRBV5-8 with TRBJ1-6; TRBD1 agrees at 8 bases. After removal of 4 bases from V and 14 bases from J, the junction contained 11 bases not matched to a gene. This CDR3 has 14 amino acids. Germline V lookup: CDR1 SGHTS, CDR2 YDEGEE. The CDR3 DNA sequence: TGTGCCAGCAGCCTTCCTCAATACAGGGGGTCCCTCCACTTT. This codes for CASSLPQYRGSLHF.

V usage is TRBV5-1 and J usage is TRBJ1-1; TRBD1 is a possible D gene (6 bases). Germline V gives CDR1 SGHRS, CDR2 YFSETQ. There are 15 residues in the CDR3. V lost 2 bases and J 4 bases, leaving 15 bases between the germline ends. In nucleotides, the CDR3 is TGCGCCAGCAGCTTTTATACAGGGTCGGGCACTGAAGCTTTCTTT. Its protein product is CASSFYTGSGTEAFF.

The CDR3 protein is CASSPQGVNQPQHF. For the CDR3, the DNA is TGTGCCAGCTCTCCTCAGGGTGTCAATCAGCCCCAGCATTTT. V is TRBV18 and J is TRBJ1-5; D possibly corresponds to TRBD1 (5 bases). CDR1 and CDR2 from the germline V gene are KGHSH and LQKENI. This CDR3 contains 14 residues. V gave up 6 bases and J gave up 3 bases, with 12 bases separating them. Full variable domain (rest looked up from reference TRBV18 and TRBJ1-5): NAGVMQNPRHLVRRRGQEARLRCSPMKGHSHVYWYRQLPEEGLKFMVYLQKENIIDESGMPKERFSAEFPKEGPSILRIQQVVRGDSAAYFCASSPQGVNQPQHFGDGTRLSIL.

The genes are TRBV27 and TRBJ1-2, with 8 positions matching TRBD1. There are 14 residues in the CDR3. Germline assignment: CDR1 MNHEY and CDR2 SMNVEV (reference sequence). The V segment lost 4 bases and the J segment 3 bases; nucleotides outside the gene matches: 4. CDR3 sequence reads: CASSSGGKHYGYTF. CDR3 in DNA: TGTGCCAGCAGTTCAGGGGGCAAACACTATGGCTACACCTTC.

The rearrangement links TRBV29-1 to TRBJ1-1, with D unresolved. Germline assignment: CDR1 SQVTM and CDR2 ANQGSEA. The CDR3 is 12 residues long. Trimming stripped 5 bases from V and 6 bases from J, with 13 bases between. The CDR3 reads CSVHHNKPEAFF. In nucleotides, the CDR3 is TGCAGCGTTCATCATAACAAACCTGAAGCTTTCTTT.

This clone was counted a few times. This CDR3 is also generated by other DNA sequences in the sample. The CDR3 loop is CASSNQGTDTQYF. The DNA for the CDR3 is TGTGCCAGCAGTAATCAGGGCACAGATACGCAGTATTTT. The chain employs TRBV2 and TRBJ2-3; D is undetermined. Trimming removed 5 bases from V and 1 base from J, with 7 bases in between. The CDR3 is made up of 13 amino acids. Germline V gives CDR1 SNHLY, CDR2 FYNNEI.